This entry lists 24 T cell receptor beta chains sequenced from one sample in a study of human T cells and chemical hapten exposure. TCRdb called the RACE reads again in MiXCR, with one record for every CDR3 protein. There are about 110,000 distinct CDR3 sequences in the sample; 9% to 9.5% occur only once, and about 3.1% lies in the top ten. The time point: patch test 2, 6 weeks after DPC sensitization. Regarding treatment: therapeutic diphenylcyclopropenone sensitization with weekly scalp DPC. The input for sequencing was whole blood, taken in connection with sensitization to the hapten diphenylcyclopropenone (DPC). These receptors were taken from a middle-aged woman with alopecia areata. Some clones in this sample may be carry-over from other donors' samples.

The chain has TRBV19 and TRBJ1-5; the D is unclear. CDR1 and CDR2 from the germline V gene are LNHDA and SQIVND (reference sequence). CDR3 length: 15 amino acids. Trimming shortened V by 7 bases and J by 5 bases, and 18 bases separated the two germline ends. For the CDR3, the DNA is TGTGCCAGTACCGATAATCCCACGGGAGATCAGCCCCAGCATTTT. Protein: CASTDNPTGDQPQHF.

This chain connects TRBV4-2 to TRBJ2-7; D remains ambiguous. The germline V gene has CDR1 LGHNA and CDR2 YNFKEQ. The length of the CDR3 is 15 residues. Trimming removed 0 bases from V and 5 bases from J, with 14 bases in between. CDR3 sequence reads: CASSQDFKGRHEQYF. CDR3 nucleotides: TGTGCCAGCAGCCAAGATTTTAAGGGAAGGCACGAGCAGTACTTC.

The chain couples TRBV20-1 to TRBJ2-7, with 7 bases aligning to TRBD1. Germline V gives CDR1 DFQATT, CDR2 SNEGSKA (reference sequence). Trimming removed 3 bases from V and 5 bases from J; junction bases left unmatched: 10. CDR3 length: 14 amino acids. CDR3 region: CSASTTGYRNEQYF. The CDR3 DNA is TGCAGTGCTAGTACGACAGGGTATCGGAACGAGCAGTACTTC.

This clonotype was detected only a few times. The chain joins TRBV18 to TRBJ1-1; no clear D. Germline CDR1 reads KGHSH; CDR2 reads LQKENI. CDR3 length: 16 residues. V was trimmed by 3 bases and J by 0 bases, leaving 14 bases between them. The CDR3 sequence is CASSPNYEALNTEAFF. The CDR3 DNA reads as TGTGCCAGCTCACCCAATTACGAGGCTCTGAACACTGAAGCTTTCTTT.

This clonotype has at least ten counts. The chain recombines TRBV6-1 with TRBJ2-6; TRBD2 might be the D (7 bases). Germline assignment: CDR1 MNHNS and CDR2 SASEGT. The CDR3 extends over 16 amino acids. Deletions cut 10 bases from V and 1 base from J, with 17 bases between. The CDR3 nucleotides are TGTGCCACGCCGTGGGGGGGCACGTCTGGGGCCAACGTCCTGACTTTC. Translation gives CATPWGGTSGANVLTF.

This clonotype has ten or more counts. This sequence joins TRBV5-6 and TRBJ1-6; D uncertain. This CDR3 has 15 residues. Germline V CDR1 and CDR2: SGHDT, YYEEEE. Trimming stripped 6 bases from V and 1 base from J, with 11 bases between. This CDR3 reads CASISRRSYNSPLHF. CDR3 DNA sequence: TGTGCCAGCATCTCGAGGAGATCCTATAATTCACCCCTCCACTTT.

At least ten counts were recorded for this clonotype. The chain uses TRBV14 and TRBJ1-1; D uncertain. Deletions cut 3 bases from V and 5 bases from J, with 22 bases between. CDR1 and CDR2 from the germline V gene are SGHDN and FVKESK. The CDR3 has 17 amino acids. The CDR3 nucleotides are TGTGCCAGCAGCCACGGAGACGGGCCTCCATTAGAGACTGAAGCTTTCTTT. Protein: CASSHGDGPPLETEAFF.

V and J are TRBV5-5 and TRBJ1-5, with D perhaps TRBD1 (6 bases). V was trimmed by 0 bases and J by 4 bases, leaving 14 bases between them. Germline assignment: CDR1 SGHKS and CDR2 YYEKEE (reference sequence). The CDR3 length is 16 residues. CDR3 amino acids: CASSLGLTGANQPQHF. The CDR3 DNA follows: TGTGCCAGCAGCTTGGGCCTTACGGGGGCTAATCAGCCCCAGCATTTT.

At least ten counts were recorded for this clonotype. The gene calls are TRBV6-6 and TRBJ1-2, with 7 bases identical to TRBD1. The CDR3 contains 15 residues. Germline loops: CDR1 MNHNY, CDR2 SVGAGI (reference sequence). The V segment lost 4 bases and the J segment 7 bases; nucleotides outside the gene matches: 12. The CDR3 protein is CASSSAETGIVGYTF. Here the CDR3 DNA reads TGTGCCAGCAGTTCCGCAGAGACAGGGATAGTTGGCTACACCTTC.

Ten or more counts support this clonotype. The chain combines TRBV10-3 with TRBJ2-1; 10 bases agree with TRBD1. Trimming cost V 4 bases and J 7 bases; bases outside gene matches: 4. Germline-derived CDR1 and CDR2 are ENHRY and SYGVKD. The CDR3 contains 14 residues. CDR3 region: CAISGRGQGNEQFF. The CDR3 region has the DNA TGTGCCATCAGTGGCCGGGGACAGGGGAATGAGCAGTTCTTC.

The J gene is TRBJ1-1, the V gene TRBV18; no firm D call. Germline V gene sequence: CDR1 KGHSH, CDR2 LQKENI. The CDR3 spans 16 residues. V shed 3 bases and J shed 11 bases, with 25 bases lying between them. The CDR3 spells CASSPIFGGGSSWAFF. The CDR3 DNA sequence: TGTGCCAGCTCACCCATCTTCGGCGGCGGCTCATCGTGGGCTTTCTTT.

The rearrangement joins TRBV30 to TRBJ1-2, with a weak D call TRBD1 (6 bases). Trimming left V 2 bases short and J 8 bases short, with 15 bases between. The CDR3 spans 13 residues. Germline lookup yields CDR1 GTSNPN and CDR2 SVGIG (reference sequence). The CDR3 DNA follows: TGTGCCTGGAGTTGGGGGGGCGAAGGCGGCTACACCTTC. Translated, it gives CAWSWGGEGGYTF.

This clonotype was seen many times. The rearrangement uses TRBV11-1 and TRBJ2-2; D is unresolved. The CDR3 consists of 15 residues. Trimming pared 2 bases from V and 3 bases from J, leaving 10 bases between. Germline CDR1 and CDR2: SGHAT and FQDESV (reference sequence). The CDR3 loop is CASSLMLRDTGELFF. CDR3 bases: TGTGCCAGCAGCTTAATGCTACGTGACACCGGGGAGCTGTTTTTT. The full variable domain, rest sourced from reference TRBV11-1 and TRBJ2-2, is EAEVAQSPRYKITEKSQAVAFWCDPISGHATLYWYRQILGQGPELLVQFQDESVVDDSQLPKDRFSAERLKGVDSTLKIQPAELGDSAMYLCASSLMLRDTGELFFGEGSRLTVL.

This clonotype was counted at least ten times. As DNA, the CDR3 is TGCAGCGTTGTTTCGTGGACAGAACACCTCTACGAGCAGTACTTC. Translation: CSVVSWTEHLYEQYF. The chain joins TRBV29-1 to TRBJ2-7; maybe TRBD1 (6 bases). Germline values: CDR1 SQVTM, CDR2 ANQGSEA. The V end was cut by 4 bases, the J end by 3 bases, with 19 bases between. CDR3 length equals 15 residues.

Many counts were recorded for this clonotype. This chain uses TRBV7-9 with TRBJ2-5; either TRBD1 or TRBD2 may fit D (6 bases each). CDR1 SEHNR and CDR2 FQNEAQ come from the germline V gene (reference sequence). The CDR3 spans 14 residues. Trimming took 7 bases from V and 5 from J, leaving 17 bases between them. The CDR3 region is CASTSRGREETQYF. In DNA, the CDR3 is TGTGCCAGCACCTCCAGGGGCCGGGAGGAGACCCAGTACTTC.

This clonotype appeared a few times. This chain connects TRBV7-2 to TRBJ2-5; a possible D gene is TRBD2 (7 bases). Deletions cut 3 bases from V and 5 bases from J, with 13 bases between. Germline V gives CDR1 SGHTA, CDR2 FQGNSA. CDR3 length: 14 residues. The CDR3 region is CASSFGGPPETQYF. DNA of the CDR3: TGTGCCAGCAGCTTCGGGGGGCCCCCTGAGACCCAGTACTTC.

This clonotype was observed a handful of times. This rearrangement joins TRBV14 to TRBJ1-2; tentatively, D is TRBD1 (5 bases). V was trimmed by 4 bases and J by 4 bases, leaving 19 bases between them. The CDR3 extends over 16 amino acids. CDR1 and CDR2 from the germline V gene are SGHDN and FVKESK. The CDR3 protein is CASSPLGAPASYGYTF. As DNA, the CDR3 is TGTGCCAGCAGCCCCCTTGGGGCGCCCGCCTCCTATGGCTACACCTTC. The variable domain in full, with the rest retrieved from reference TRBV14 and TRBJ1-2, is EAGVTQFPSHSVIEKGQTVTLRCDPISGHDNLYWYRRVMGKEIKFLLHFVKESKQDESGMPNNRFLAERTGGTYSTLKVQPAELEDSGVYFCASSPLGAPASYGYTFGSGTRLTVV.

The sample holds many counts of this clonotype. The chain combines TRBV18 with TRBJ2-5, with 8 bases fitting TRBD2. Germline CDR1 reads KGHSH; CDR2 reads LQKENI. This CDR3 region has 17 residues. Trimming took 4 bases from V and 1 from J; bases not matched to a gene: 11. CDR3 region: CASSRSAGGKGQETQYF. In DNA form, the CDR3 reads TGTGCCAGCTCACGTTCGGCGGGGGGCAAAGGCCAAGAGACCCAGTACTTC.

This clonotype was seen at least ten times. The chain has TRBV15 and TRBJ1-2; TRBD1 is a possible D gene (5 bases). The germline V and J ends were trimmed by 5 bases and 2 bases, with 15 bases remaining between them. Per the germline V gene, CDR1 is LNHNV and CDR2 is YYDKDF (reference sequence). CDR3 length equals 15 residues. The CDR3 nucleotides are TGTGCCACCAGCGCTGGGGGGAGCTTAAACTATGGCTACACCTTC. It translates to CATSAGGSLNYGYTF.

In its sample, this clonotype was seen a few times. The chain links TRBV29-1 to TRBJ1-4; 9 nucleotides line up with TRBD1. The germline gives CDR1 SQVTM, CDR2 ANQGSEA. CDR3 length: 17 amino acids. V shed 4 bases, J shed 0 bases, and the junction held 9 bases outside the gene matches. The CDR3 protein is CSVAAGQGEATNEKLFF. Here the CDR3 DNA reads TGCAGCGTTGCTGCGGGACAGGGAGAGGCAACTAATGAAAAACTGTTTTTT. The whole variable domain, filled in from reference TRBV29-1 and TRBJ1-4, reads SAVISQKPSRDICQRGTSLTIQCQVDSQVTMMFWYRQQPGQSLTLIATANQGSEATYESGFVIDKFPISRPNLTFSTLTVSNMSPEDSSIYLCSVAAGQGEATNEKLFFGSGTQLSVL.

This clonotype was seen many times. CDR3 region: CASSLGFGLTQPQHF. Written as DNA, the CDR3 is TGTGCCAGCAGTTTAGGCTTCGGGTTGACTCAGCCCCAGCATTTT. This chain joins TRBV28 and TRBJ1-5, with no clear D. The CDR3 length is 15 residues. The ends were cut back, 2 bases at V and 6 bases at J, with 14 bases in the middle. From germline, CDR1 is MDHEN and CDR2 SYDVKM.

About this clonotype: Germline and junction disagree at one end, which may indicate a read error. The chain links TRBV4-3 to TRBJ2-7; 11 bases align to TRBD1. CDR3 length: 17 residues. Germline CDR1 reads LGHNA; CDR2 reads YSLEER. The CDR3 spells CASRQETHGTGGYEQYF. The CDR3 region has the DNA TGCGCCAGCAGACAAGAAACGCACGGGACAGGGGGCTACGAGCAGTACTTC.

The sample holds a few counts of this clonotype. The V call is TRBV20-1, the J call TRBJ1-6; 9 nucleotides match TRBD1. The CDR3 is 13 residues long. Germline assignment: CDR1 DFQATT and CDR2 SNEGSKA (reference sequence). Trimming removed 6 bases from V and 8 bases from J; junction bases left unmatched: 5. The CDR3 loop reads CSARTGGDSPLHF. The CDR3 DNA sequence: TGCAGTGCGAGAACAGGGGGCGATTCACCCCTCCACTTT.

This clonotype was seen many times. V gene TRBV12-3 or TRBV12-4 combines with J gene TRBJ1-2; a weak D match, TRBD1 (6 bases). Trimming pared 6 bases from V and 4 bases from J, leaving 15 bases between. CDR3 length: 14 amino acids. CDR3 nucleotides: TGTGCCAGCAGCCGGACGGGGGCGAGCTATGGCTACACCTTC. Translation gives CASSRTGASYGYTF.